The 20 T cell receptor beta chains given below trace back to one sample, sequenced in a study of cytomegalovirus exposure and HLA in healthy donors. Primers for the PCR totalled 60 Vbeta and 13 Jbeta. Profiling relied on immunoSEQ multiplex PCR, and the TCRdb table lists in-frame clones only, not all of them. The table for this sample gives about 110,000 clones. Sequencing was performed on PBMCs. Receptor source: a man between 40 and 49 years old in good health and CMV-seropositive.

J is TRBJ1-5 and V is TRBV9; TRBD1 aligns across 11 bases. Germline assignment: CDR1 SGDLS and CDR2 YYNGEE. The CDR3 has 19 amino acids. V lost 2 bases and J lost 2; bases outside the gene matches: 12. The CDR3 region is CASSVGFRGTGGRNQPQHF. In DNA, the CDR3 is TGTGCCAGCAGCGTTGGATTTAGGGGGACAGGGGGACGCAATCAGCCCCAGCATTTT.

V gene TRBV4-1 combines with J gene TRBJ2-7; 11 bases line up with TRBD1. CDR3 length: 17 amino acids. The J segment lost 1 base and the V segment lost 0 bases, leaving 5 bases of the junction unmatched. Germline V gene lookup returns CDR1 MGHRA and CDR2 YSYEKL. CDR3 sequence (DNA): TGCGCCAGCAGCCAAGAGGACAGGGGGCGAGTTTCCTACGAGCAGTACTTC. Amino acid sequence: CASSQEDRGRVSYEQYF.

The chain employs TRBV30 and TRBJ1-2; D is perhaps TRBD1 (5 bases). The CDR3 loop spans 11 amino acids. Deletions cut 5 bases from V and 14 bases from J, with 18 bases between. Germline V gives CDR1 GTSNPN, CDR2 SVGIG (reference sequence). The DNA of the CDR3 is TGTGCCTGGCGGGACTCCTCACCCCCGACCTTC. Protein sequence: CAWRDSSPPTF.

This chain links TRBV19 with TRBJ2-3; 9 nucleotides align to TRBD2. The CDR3 is 15 residues long. V lost 1 base, J lost 4 bases, and 3 bases stayed unmatched. Germline lookup yields CDR1 LNHDA and CDR2 SQIVND (reference sequence). CDR3 amino acids: CASSIVAGAPDTQYF. The CDR3 DNA is TGTGCCAGTAGTATAGTAGCGGGAGCCCCAGATACGCAGTATTTT.

The V gene is TRBV6-6, the J gene TRBJ1-2; D is uncertain. Germline V CDR1 and CDR2: MNHNY, SVGAGI (reference sequence). The V and J ends lost 8 bases and 8 bases respectively, with 21 bases between them. The CDR3 runs 14 residues. CDR3 protein: CASSQSTDAGGYTF. The DNA of the CDR3 is TGTGCCAGCTCCCAGTCGACGGATGCGGGAGGCTACACCTTC.

As DNA, the CDR3 is TGTGCCAGCAGTAACGGACAGGGCTATCAGCCCCAGCATTTT. Translation: CASSNGQGYQPQHF. The rearrangement links TRBV6-5 to TRBJ1-5, with TRBD1 matching over 8 bases. The germline CDR1 and CDR2 sequences are MNHEY and SVGAGI. The junction had 5 bases not matched to a gene; V was cut back by 5 bases and J by 5 bases. The CDR3 is 14 residues long.

This chain links TRBV19 with TRBJ1-5; 9 nucleotides line up with TRBD1. There are 15 residues in the CDR3. CDR1 and CDR2 from the germline V gene are LNHDA and SQIVND (reference sequence). The J segment lost 6 bases and the V segment lost 3 bases, leaving 6 bases of the junction unmatched. The CDR3 DNA reads TGTGCCAGTAGTATCGGGGGACAGGGCTTTCAGCCCCAGCATTTT. As protein: CASSIGGQGFQPQHF.

The rearrangement uses TRBV6-4 and TRBJ2-3; 8 nucleotides match TRBD1. The V and J ends lost 4 bases and 4 bases, in that order; junction bases with no gene match: 4. CDR1 is MRHNA and CDR2 is SNTAGT in the germline V gene. The length of the CDR3 is 14 residues. CDR3 loop: CASSGQGAADTQYF. In DNA, the CDR3 is TGTGCCAGCAGTGGTCAGGGGGCTGCAGATACGCAGTATTTT.

This clone is classed as large (0.1 to 1%) by frequency. J is TRBJ2-3 and V is TRBV28; 7 bases agree with TRBD2. Germline loops: CDR1 MDHEN, CDR2 SYDVKM. The CDR3 consists of 15 residues. V shed 8 bases and J 7 bases; nucleotides not matched to a gene: 15. CDR3 DNA: TGTGCCAGCGGGGAAAGGGGCGGGAGTGGAAATACGCAGTATTTT. This gives the protein CASGERGGSGNTQYF. The variable domain in full, with the rest retrieved from reference TRBV28 and TRBJ2-3, is DVKVTQSSRYLVKRTGEKVFLECVQDMDHENMFWYRQDPGLGLRLIYFSYDVKMKEKGDIPEGYSVSREKKERFSLILESASTNQTSMYLCASGERGGSGNTQYFGPGTRLTVL.

V usage is TRBV20-1 and J usage is TRBJ1-2, with D unresolved. Germline V gene sequence: CDR1 DFQATT, CDR2 SNEGSKA (reference sequence). The CDR3 has 11 residues. Trimming removed 5 bases at V and 1 base at J, with 5 bases between. CDR3 DNA: TGCAGTGCTTATATTAACTATGGCTACACCTTC. This encodes CSAYINYGYTF.

The chain uses TRBV4-3 and TRBJ1-2; 8 bases agree with TRBD1. V was pared by 0 bases and J by 8 bases, with 11 bases of the junction left unmatched. The CDR3 covers 16 residues. CDR1 and CDR2 from the germline V gene are LGHNA and YSLEER. The CDR3 is CASSQDFRGQGAGYTF. The CDR3 nucleotides are TGCGCCAGCAGCCAAGATTTCCGGGGGCAGGGGGCGGGCTACACCTTC.

The gene calls are TRBV5-1 and TRBJ2-1; the match to TRBD2 covers 8 bases. The CDR3 runs 15 residues. V was clipped by 2 bases and J by 5 bases; unmatched bases: 6. Germline CDR1 SGHRS, CDR2 YFSETQ. CDR3 protein: CASSFETSANNEQFF. CDR3 nucleotide sequence: TGCGCCAGCAGCTTCGAGACTAGCGCCAACAATGAGCAGTTCTTC. The whole variable domain, filled in from reference TRBV5-1 and TRBJ2-1, reads KAGVTQTPRYLIKTRGQQVTLSCSPISGHRSVSWYQQTPGQGLQFLFEYFSETQRNKGNFPGRFSGRQFSNSRSEMNVSTLELGDSALYLCASSFETSANNEQFFGPGTRLTVL.

The J gene is TRBJ2-1, the V gene TRBV7-2; 10 bases agree with TRBD2. The CDR3 consists of 16 residues. CDR1 is SGHTA, CDR2 FQGNSA, per germline. V trimming: 0 bases; J trimming: 7 bases; junction bases outside the gene matches: 6. CDR3 residues: CASSLASGRSGNEQFF. CDR3 nucleotide sequence: TGTGCCAGCAGCTTAGCTAGCGGGAGGTCGGGGAATGAGCAGTTCTTC.

The chain has TRBV5-1 and TRBJ2-1; 8 nucleotides match TRBD2. J lost 6 bases, V lost 5 bases, and 16 bases had no gene match. The V gene's germline CDR1 is SGHRS and CDR2 YFSETQ. The CDR3 has 17 residues. The CDR3 bases are TGCGCCAGCAGGAAGGCTAGCGGGTACCAGGTTGGCAATGAGCAGTTCTTC. Residues: CASRKASGYQVGNEQFF.

The chain has TRBV15 and TRBJ1-2, with unresolved D. The ends were cut back, 1 base at V and 2 bases at J, with 5 bases in the middle. CDR3 length: 13 amino acids. Germline CDR1 and CDR2: LNHNV and YYDKDF (reference sequence). The CDR3 nucleotides read TGTGCCACCAGCAGAGGCCGGAACTATGGCTACACCTTC. This codes for CATSRGRNYGYTF.

The V call is TRBV27, the J call TRBJ2-5, with 7 bases aligning to TRBD2. CDR1 and CDR2 (germline): MNHEY, SMNVEV (reference sequence). This CDR3 has 14 residues. V was clipped by 6 bases and J by 1 base; unmatched bases: 5. CDR3 protein: CASRGSSGQETQYF. The CDR3 nucleotides read TGTGCCAGCAGGGGGTCTAGCGGCCAAGAGACCCAGTACTTC.

This CDR3 is CASTSPGAEAFF. CDR3 in DNA: TGTGCCAGCACTTCGCCAGGGGCTGAAGCTTTCTTT. The chain combines TRBV27 with TRBJ1-1, with D perhaps matching TRBD1 (6 bases). Trimming stripped 7 bases from V and 6 bases from J, with 12 bases between. CDR3 length equals 12 residues. Germline CDR1 MNHEY, CDR2 SMNVEV (reference sequence).

This chain joins TRBV7-3 and TRBJ1-1; possibly TRBD1 for D (5 bases). The CDR3 extends over 14 amino acids. Trimming took 2 bases from V and 2 from J, leaving 9 bases between them. Germline V gives CDR1 SGHTA, CDR2 FQGTGA. This CDR3 is CASSLDRHNTEAFF. CDR3 in DNA: TGTGCCAGCAGCTTAGACAGACATAACACTGAAGCTTTCTTT. The full variable domain, rest sourced from reference TRBV7-3 and TRBJ1-1, is GAGVSQTPSNKVTEKGKYVELRCDPISGHTALYWYRQSLGQGPEFLIYFQGTGAADDSGLPNDRFFAVRPEGSVSTLKIQRTERGDSAVYLCASSLDRHNTEAFFGQGTRLTVV.

V is TRBV19 and J is TRBJ1-1; D possibly corresponds to TRBD1 (5 bases). Trimming shortened V by 2 bases and J by 7 bases, and 17 bases separated the two germline ends. This CDR3 contains 15 residues. CDR1 is LNHDA, CDR2 SQIVND, per germline (reference sequence). The CDR3, as DNA: TGTGCCAGTAGTATATTGGGACCCCGGGGGAGTGAAGCTTTCTTT. This codes for CASSILGPRGSEAFF.

The V and J genes are TRBV27 and TRBJ2-2; weak D call: TRBD1 (7 bases). The V gene lost 4 bases and the J gene lost 4 bases, with 10 bases spanning the gap. CDR1 and CDR2 from the germline V gene are MNHEY and SMNVEV (reference sequence). The CDR3 spans 14 residues. This CDR3 reads CASSSQGGTGELFF. The CDR3, as DNA: TGTGCCAGCAGTTCCCAGGGGGGCACCGGGGAGCTGTTTTTT.